This TCR beta chain was observed in a study of blood T cell repertoires in COVID-19. Germline lookup yields CDR1 SGHDN and CDR2 FVKESK. Trimming left V 6 bases short and J 5 bases short, with 10 bases between. CDR3 length equals 13 residues. This table comes from immunoSEQ multiplex PCR, and its TCRdb copy is limited to in-frame clones, with some not included. The table lists 99,000 or so clones, 90% to 95% of them singletons. The sample taken for sequencing was peripheral blood. The chain is built from TRBV14 and TRBJ2-2, with D possibly TRBD2 on 5 matching bases. The receptor comes from a human donor in a cohort sampled during active COVID-19. CDR3 nucleotide sequence: TGTGCCAGCAGGAATATAGCGACCGGGGAGCTGTTTTTT. This sequence encodes CASRNIATGELFF. Complete variable domain (other parts from reference TRBV14 and TRBJ2-2): EAGVTQFPSHSVIEKGQTVTLRCDPISGHDNLYWYRRVMGKEIKFLLHFVKESKQDESGMPNNRFLAERTGGTYSTLKVQPAELEDSGVYFCASRNIATGELFFGEGSRLTVL.